The clone carrying this T cell receptor (beta chain) was seen a handful of times. Antigen: not known. The germline V and J ends were trimmed by 5 bases and 5 bases, with 15 bases remaining between them. The CDR3 covers 14 residues. Germline CDR1 and CDR2: PRHDT and FYEKMQ (reference sequence). This sample stems from a study of T-cell memory formation after mild COVID-19. Study context: The two donors had largely donor-specific TCR clusters. Study-level findings and limits: Some clones that responded turned up in pre-infection memory, which suggests that cross-reactive memory joined in. Researchers could not confirm that second-wave clones peaking on day 37 targeted SARS-CoV-2.

MiXCR, applied by TCRdb to the 5' RACE reads, yields one record per CDR3 protein. The sample contains 100,000 to 150,000 distinct CDR3 sequences, roughly 15% of which appear only once. The sequence was collected from an adult woman who had mild COVID-19 (a few samples of this study predate the infection). Cell type and time point are not known. Specimen: PBMCs or a T cell subset sorted from them (not recorded which). The genes are TRBV13 and TRBJ2-5; no definite D call. The CDR3 bases are TGTGCCAGCAGCCCAAAAGGCCTTTTGGAGACCCAGTACTTC. This translates into CASSPKGLLETQYF.